This TCR beta chain was retrieved from a study of shared clonotypes between healthy human individuals. About the research overall: Three plates each covered CD4 naive and memory; CD8 naive two, CD8 memory one.

The assay was immunoSEQ multiplex PCR, and TCRdb's table has in-frame clones only and misses some. The sample records 950,000 to 1,100,000 clones, more than 75% being singletons. The donors, all of them Caucasian adults, lived in Nashville, Tennessee. CD4+ cell separation produced CD45RA+ naive and CD45RA-negative memory subsets. Trimming took off 5 bases at V and 4 bases at J, with 11 bases between the two ends. Per the germline V gene, CDR1 is SGHTA and CDR2 is FQGNSA. The CDR3 loop spans 13 amino acids. The genes are TRBV7-2 and TRBJ1-2, with a weak D call TRBD1 (6 bases). Material: memory CD4+ T cells from PBMCs. The subset: CD45RA-negative fraction. This TCR derives from a man younger than 35 in good health. Some clones in this sample may be carry-over from other donors' samples. CDR3 nucleotides: TGTGCCAGCAGCCCCTCGGACAGCTATGGCTACACCTTC. It codes for CASSPSDSYGYTF.